This TCR beta chain is from a study of shared clonotypes between healthy human individuals. On the study more broadly: Donors had three CD4 naive, three CD4 memory, two CD8 naive and one CD8 memory plate apiece.

Generated by immunoSEQ multiplex PCR, the TCRdb table keeps only in-frame clones and is missing some. The repertoire consists of a few million clones, with approximately 94% occurring once and the leading ten covering around 0.15%. Trimming took 7 bases from V and 0 from J; bases not matched to a gene: 2. The CDR3 sequence is 15 residues long. CDR1 is SGDLS and CDR2 is YYNGEE in the germline V gene. Study outcomes and limitations: Memory subsets generally showed smaller estimated richness than naive subsets did. Relative to their counterparts shared across all four donors, non-shared clonotypes exhibited diminished generation probabilities.

With respect to this clone: Its antigen is not known.

The V and J genes are TRBV9 and TRBJ2-3, with 13 bases matching TRBD2. Sequenced: naive CD4+ T cells sorted from blood. The subset is: CD45RA+ positively selected. The TCR comes from a man between 18 and 35 years old in good health. CDR3 sequence (DNA): TGTGCCAGCGGGACTAGCGGGGTTAGCACAGATACGCAGTATTTT. Translating gives CASGTSGVSTDTQYF.